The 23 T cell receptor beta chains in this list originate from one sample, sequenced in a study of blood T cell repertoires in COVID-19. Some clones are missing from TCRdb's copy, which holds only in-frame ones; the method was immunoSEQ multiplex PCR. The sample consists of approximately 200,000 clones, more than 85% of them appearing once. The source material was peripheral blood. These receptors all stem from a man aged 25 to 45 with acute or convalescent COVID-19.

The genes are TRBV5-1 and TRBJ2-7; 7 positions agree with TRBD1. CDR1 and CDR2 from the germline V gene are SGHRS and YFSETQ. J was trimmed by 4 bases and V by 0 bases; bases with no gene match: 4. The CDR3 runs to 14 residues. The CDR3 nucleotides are TGCGCCAGCAGCTTGGGACAGGGTAGATACGAGCAGTACTTC. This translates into CASSLGQGRYEQYF.

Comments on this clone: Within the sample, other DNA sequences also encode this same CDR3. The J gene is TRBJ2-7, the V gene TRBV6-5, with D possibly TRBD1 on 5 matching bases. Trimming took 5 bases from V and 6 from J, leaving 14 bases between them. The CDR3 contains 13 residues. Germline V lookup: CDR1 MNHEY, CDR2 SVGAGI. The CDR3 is CASSRTGLGEQYF. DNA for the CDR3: TGTGCCAGCAGTCGAACAGGCCTTGGCGAGCAGTACTTC.

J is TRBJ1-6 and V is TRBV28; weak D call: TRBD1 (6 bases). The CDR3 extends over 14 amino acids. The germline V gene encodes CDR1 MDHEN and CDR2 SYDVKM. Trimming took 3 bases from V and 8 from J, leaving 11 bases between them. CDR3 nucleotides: TGTGCCAGCAGTTTCGTGCAGGGGTATTCACCCCTCCACTTT. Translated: CASSFVQGYSPLHF.

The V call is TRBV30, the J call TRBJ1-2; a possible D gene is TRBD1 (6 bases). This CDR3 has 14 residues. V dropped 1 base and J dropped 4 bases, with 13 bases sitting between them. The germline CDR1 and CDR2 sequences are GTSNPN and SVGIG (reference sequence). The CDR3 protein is CAWSAGVPSYGYTF. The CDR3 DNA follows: TGTGCCTGGAGTGCAGGGGTCCCCAGCTATGGCTACACCTTC.

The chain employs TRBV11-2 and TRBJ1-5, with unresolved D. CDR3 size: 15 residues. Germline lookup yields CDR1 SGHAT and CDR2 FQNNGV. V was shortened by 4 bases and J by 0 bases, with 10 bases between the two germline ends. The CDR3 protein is CASSSDSHSNQPQHF. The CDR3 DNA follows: TGTGCCAGCAGCTCCGATAGCCATAGCAATCAGCCCCAGCATTTT.

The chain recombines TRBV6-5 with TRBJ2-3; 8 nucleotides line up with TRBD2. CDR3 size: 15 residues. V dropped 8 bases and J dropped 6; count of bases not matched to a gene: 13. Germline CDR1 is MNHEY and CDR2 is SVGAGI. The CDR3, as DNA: TGTGCCAGCGCCTCCCCCGGGAGGGGCGAGGATACGCAGTATTTT. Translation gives CASASPGRGEDTQYF.

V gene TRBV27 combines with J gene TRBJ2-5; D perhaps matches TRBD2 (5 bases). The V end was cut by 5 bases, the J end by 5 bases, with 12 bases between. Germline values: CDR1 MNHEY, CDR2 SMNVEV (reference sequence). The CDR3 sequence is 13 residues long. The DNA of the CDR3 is TGTGCCAGCAGTGAGAGGGCCTCCGAGACCCAGTACTTC. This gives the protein CASSERASETQYF.

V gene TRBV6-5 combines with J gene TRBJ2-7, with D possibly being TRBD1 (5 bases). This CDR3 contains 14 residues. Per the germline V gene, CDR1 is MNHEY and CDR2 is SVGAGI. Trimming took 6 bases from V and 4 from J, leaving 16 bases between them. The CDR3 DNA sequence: TGTGCCAGCAGCCTACGGACAACAGGATACGAGCAGTACTTC. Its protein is CASSLRTTGYEQYF.

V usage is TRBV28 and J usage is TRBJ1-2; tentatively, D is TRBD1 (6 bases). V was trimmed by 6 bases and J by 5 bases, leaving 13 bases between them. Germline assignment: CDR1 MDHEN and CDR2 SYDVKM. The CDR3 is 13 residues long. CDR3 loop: CASRIQGPYGYTF. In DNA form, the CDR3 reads TGTGCCAGCAGAATTCAGGGGCCGTATGGCTACACCTTC.

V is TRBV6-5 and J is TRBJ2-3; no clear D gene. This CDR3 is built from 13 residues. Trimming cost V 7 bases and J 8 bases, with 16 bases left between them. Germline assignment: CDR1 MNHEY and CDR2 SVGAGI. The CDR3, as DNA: TGTGCCAGCACCCACGAGGTGACTGGTACGCAGTATTTT. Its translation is CASTHEVTGTQYF.

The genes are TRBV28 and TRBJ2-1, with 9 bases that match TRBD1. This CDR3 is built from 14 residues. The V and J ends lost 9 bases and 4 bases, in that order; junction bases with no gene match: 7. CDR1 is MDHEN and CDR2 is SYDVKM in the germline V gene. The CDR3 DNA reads TGTGCCAGTGATCCGGGACAGGGTTACAATGAGCAGTTCTTC. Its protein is CASDPGQGYNEQFF.

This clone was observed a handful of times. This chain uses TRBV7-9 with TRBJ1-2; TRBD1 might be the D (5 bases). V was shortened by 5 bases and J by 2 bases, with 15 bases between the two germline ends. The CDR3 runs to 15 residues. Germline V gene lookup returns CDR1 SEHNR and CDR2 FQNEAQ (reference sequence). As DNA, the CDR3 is TGTGCCAGCAGCCCCGGTGGGGGAGGAAACTATGGCTACACCTTC. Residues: CASSPGGGGNYGYTF.

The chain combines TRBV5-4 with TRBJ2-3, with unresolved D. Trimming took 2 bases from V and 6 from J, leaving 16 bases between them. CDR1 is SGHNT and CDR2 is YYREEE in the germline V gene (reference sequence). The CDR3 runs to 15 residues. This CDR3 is CASSFKPGPGDTQYF. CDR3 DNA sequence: TGTGCCAGCAGCTTCAAGCCAGGCCCCGGCGATACGCAGTATTTT.

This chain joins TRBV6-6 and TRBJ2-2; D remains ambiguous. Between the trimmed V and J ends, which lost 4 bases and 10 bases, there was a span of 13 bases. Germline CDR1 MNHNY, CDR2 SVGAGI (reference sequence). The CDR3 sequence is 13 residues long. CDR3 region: CASSSNGFEELFF. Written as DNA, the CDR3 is TGTGCCAGCAGTTCCAACGGGTTTGAGGAGCTGTTTTTT.

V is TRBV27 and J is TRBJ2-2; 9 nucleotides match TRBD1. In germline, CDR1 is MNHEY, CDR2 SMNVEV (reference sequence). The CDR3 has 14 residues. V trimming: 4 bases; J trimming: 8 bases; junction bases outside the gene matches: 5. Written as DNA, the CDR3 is TGTGCCAGCAGTTGGGACAGGGAACCGGGGGAGCTGTTTTTT. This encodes CASSWDREPGELFF.

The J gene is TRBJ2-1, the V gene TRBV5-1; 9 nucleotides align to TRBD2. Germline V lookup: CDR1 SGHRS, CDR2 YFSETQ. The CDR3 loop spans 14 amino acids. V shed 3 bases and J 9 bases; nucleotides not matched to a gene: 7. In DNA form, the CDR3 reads TGCGCCAGCAGCTCAAGACTAGCGGCGGGTGAGCAGTTCTTC. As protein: CASSSRLAAGEQFF.

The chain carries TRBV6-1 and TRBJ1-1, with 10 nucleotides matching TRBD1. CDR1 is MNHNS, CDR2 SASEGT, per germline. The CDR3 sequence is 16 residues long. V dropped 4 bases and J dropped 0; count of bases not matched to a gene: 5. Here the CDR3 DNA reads TGTGCCAGCAGTGGGGACAGGGGAATGATGAACACTGAAGCTTTCTTT. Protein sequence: CASSGDRGMMNTEAFF.

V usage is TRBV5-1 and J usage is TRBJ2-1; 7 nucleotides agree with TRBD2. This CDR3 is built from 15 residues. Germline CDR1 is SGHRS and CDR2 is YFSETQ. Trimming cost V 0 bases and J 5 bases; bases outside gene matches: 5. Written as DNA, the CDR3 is TGCGCCAGCAGCTTGGCCGGGACTAACCACAATGAGCAGTTCTTC. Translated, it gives CASSLAGTNHNEQFF.

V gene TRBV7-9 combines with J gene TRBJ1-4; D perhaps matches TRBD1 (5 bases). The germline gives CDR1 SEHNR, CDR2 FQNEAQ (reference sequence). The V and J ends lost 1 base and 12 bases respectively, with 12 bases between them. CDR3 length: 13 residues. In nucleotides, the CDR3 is TGTGCCAGCAGCTTAGTCCAGGGCGCAGAACTGTTTTTT. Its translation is CASSLVQGAELFF.

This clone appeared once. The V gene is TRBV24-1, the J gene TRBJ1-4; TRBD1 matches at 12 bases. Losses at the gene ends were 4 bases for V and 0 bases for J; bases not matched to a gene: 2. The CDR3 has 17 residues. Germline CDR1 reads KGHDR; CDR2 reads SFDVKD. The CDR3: CATSEGTGGSTNEKLFF. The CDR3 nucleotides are TGTGCCACCAGTGAGGGGACAGGGGGCTCAACTAATGAAAAACTGTTTTTT.

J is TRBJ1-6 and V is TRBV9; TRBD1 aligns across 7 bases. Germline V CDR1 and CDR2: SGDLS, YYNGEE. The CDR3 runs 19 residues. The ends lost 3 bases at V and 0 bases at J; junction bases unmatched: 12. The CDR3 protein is CASSASGQHLSSYNSPLHF. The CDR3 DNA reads TGTGCCAGCAGCGCCTCGGGACAGCACCTGAGCTCCTATAATTCACCCCTCCACTTT.

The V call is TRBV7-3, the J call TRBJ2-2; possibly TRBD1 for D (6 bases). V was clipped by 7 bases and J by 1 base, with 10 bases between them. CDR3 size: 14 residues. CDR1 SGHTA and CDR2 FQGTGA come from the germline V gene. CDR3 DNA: TGTGCCAGCACCCTGGGACAGAACACCGGGGAGCTGTTTTTT. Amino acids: CASTLGQNTGELFF.

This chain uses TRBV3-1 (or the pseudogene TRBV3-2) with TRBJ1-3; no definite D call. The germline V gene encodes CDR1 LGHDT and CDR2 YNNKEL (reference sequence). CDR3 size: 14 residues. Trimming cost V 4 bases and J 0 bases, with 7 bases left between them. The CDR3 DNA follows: TGTGCCAGCAGCCCGTTCTACTCTGGAAACACCATATATTTT. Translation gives CASSPFYSGNTIYF.